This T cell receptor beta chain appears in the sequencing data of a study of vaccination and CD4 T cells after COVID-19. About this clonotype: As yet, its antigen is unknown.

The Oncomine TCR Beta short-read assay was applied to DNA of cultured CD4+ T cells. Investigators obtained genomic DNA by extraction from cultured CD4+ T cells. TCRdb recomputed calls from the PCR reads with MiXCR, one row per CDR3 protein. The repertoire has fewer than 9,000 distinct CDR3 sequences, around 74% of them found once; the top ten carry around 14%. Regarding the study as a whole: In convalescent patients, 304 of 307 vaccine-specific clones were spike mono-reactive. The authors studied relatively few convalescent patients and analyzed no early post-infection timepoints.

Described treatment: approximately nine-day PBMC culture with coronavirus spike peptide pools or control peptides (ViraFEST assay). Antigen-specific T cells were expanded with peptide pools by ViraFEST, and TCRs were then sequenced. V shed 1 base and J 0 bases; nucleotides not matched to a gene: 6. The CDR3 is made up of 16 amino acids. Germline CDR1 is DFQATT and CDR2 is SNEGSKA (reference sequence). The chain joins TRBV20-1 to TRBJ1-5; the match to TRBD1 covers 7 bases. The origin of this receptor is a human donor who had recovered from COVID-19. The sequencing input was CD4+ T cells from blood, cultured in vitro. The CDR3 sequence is CSARVYGQASNQPQHF. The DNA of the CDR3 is TGCAGTGCTAGAGTTTATGGACAGGCTAGCAATCAGCCCCAGCATTTT.